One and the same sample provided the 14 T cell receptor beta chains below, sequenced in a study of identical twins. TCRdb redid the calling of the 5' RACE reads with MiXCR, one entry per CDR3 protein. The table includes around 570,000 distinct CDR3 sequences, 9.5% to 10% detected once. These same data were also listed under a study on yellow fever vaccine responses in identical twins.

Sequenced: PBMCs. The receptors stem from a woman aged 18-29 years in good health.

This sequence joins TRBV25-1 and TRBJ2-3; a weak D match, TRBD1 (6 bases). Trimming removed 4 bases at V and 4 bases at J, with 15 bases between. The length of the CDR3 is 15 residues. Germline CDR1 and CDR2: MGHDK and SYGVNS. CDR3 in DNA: TGTGCCAGCAGTGTCACAACAGGGCGCGCAGATACGCAGTATTTT. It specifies CASSVTTGRADTQYF.

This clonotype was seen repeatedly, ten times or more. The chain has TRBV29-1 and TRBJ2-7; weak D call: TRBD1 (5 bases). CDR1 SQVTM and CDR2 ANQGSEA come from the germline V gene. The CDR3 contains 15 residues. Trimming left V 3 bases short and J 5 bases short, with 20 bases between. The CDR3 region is CSVELPRWAGNEQYF. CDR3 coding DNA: TGCAGCGTTGAGCTTCCCCGGTGGGCAGGGAACGAGCAGTACTTC.

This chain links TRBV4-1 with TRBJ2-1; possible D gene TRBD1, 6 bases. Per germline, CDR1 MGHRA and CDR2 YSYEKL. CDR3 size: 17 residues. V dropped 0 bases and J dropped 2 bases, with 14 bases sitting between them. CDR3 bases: TGCGCCAGCAGCCAAGATTGGAGGCAGGGGACCTACAATGAGCAGTTCTTC. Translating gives CASSQDWRQGTYNEQFF.

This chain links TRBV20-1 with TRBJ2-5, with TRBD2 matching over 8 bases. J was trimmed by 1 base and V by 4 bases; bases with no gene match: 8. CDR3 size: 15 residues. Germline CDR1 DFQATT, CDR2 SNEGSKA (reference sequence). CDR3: CSAMDGGAFQETQYF. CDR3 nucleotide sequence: TGCAGTGCTATGGACGGGGGGGCTTTCCAAGAGACCCAGTACTTC.

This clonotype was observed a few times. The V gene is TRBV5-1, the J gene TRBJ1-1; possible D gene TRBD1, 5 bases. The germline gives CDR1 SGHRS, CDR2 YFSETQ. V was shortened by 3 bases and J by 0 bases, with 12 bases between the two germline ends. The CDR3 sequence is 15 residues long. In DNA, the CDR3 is TGCGCCAGCAGCTCTGTTCCAGGGTTGAACACTGAAGCTTTCTTT. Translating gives CASSSVPGLNTEAFF. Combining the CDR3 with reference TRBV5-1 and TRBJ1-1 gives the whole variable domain KAGVTQTPRYLIKTRGQQVTLSCSPISGHRSVSWYQQTPGQGLQFLFEYFSETQRNKGNFPGRFSGRQFSNSRSEMNVSTLELGDSALYLCASSSVPGLNTEAFFGQGTRLTVV.

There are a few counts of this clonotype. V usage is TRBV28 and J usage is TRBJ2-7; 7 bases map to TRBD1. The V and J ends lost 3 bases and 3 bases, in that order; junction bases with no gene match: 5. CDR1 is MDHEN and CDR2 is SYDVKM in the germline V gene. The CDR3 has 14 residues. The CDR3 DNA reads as TGTGCCAGCAGTTTGTTAGGGGGCCGCTACGAGCAGTACTTC. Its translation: CASSLLGGRYEQYF.

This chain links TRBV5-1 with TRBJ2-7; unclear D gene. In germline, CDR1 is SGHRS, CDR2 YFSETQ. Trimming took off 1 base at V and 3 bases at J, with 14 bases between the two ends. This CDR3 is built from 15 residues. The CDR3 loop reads CASSLYPSSSYEQYF. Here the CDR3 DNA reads TGCGCCAGCAGCTTGTATCCGTCTAGTAGCTACGAGCAGTACTTC. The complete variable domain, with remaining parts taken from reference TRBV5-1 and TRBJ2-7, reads KAGVTQTPRYLIKTRGQQVTLSCSPISGHRSVSWYQQTPGQGLQFLFEYFSETQRNKGNFPGRFSGRQFSNSRSEMNVSTLELGDSALYLCASSLYPSSSYEQYFGPGTRLTVT.

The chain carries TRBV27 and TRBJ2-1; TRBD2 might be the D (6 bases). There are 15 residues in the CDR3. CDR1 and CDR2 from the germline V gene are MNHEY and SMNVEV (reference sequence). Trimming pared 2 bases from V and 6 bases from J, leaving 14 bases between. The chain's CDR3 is CASSLKSGSGNEQFF. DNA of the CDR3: TGTGCCAGCAGTTTAAAATCCGGGAGCGGCAATGAGCAGTTCTTC.

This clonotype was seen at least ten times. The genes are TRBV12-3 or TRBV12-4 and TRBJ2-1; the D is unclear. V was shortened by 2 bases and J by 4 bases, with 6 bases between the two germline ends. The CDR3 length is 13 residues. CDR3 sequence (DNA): TGTGCCAGCAGTTTAAAGCTATACAATGAGCAGTTCTTC. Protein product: CASSLKLYNEQFF.

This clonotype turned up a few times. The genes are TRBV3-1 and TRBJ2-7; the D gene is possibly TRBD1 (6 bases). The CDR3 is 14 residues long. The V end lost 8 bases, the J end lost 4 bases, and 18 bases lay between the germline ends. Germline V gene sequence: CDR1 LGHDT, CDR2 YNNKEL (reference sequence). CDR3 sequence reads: CASSNPGQVYEQYF. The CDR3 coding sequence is TGTGCCAGCTCCAACCCGGGACAAGTTTACGAGCAGTACTTC.

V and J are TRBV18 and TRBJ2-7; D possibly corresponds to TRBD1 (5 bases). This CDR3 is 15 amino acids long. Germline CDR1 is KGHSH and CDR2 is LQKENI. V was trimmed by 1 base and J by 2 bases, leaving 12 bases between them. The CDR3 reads CASSPLAGSPYEQYF. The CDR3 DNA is TGTGCCAGCTCACCACTGGCAGGGTCGCCCTACGAGCAGTACTTC.

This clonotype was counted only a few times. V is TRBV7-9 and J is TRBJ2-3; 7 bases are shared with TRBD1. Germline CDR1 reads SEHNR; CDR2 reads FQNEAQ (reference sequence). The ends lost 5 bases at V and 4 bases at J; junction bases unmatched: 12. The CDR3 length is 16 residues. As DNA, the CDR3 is TGTGCCAGCAGCCAACTTGGTTCGACAGGGCCAGATACGCAGTATTTT. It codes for CASSQLGSTGPDTQYF.

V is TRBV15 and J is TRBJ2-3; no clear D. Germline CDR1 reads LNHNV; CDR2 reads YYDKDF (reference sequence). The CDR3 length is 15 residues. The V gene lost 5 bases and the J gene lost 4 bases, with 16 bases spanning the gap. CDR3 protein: CATSGLRVGSDTQYF. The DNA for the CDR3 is TGTGCCACCAGCGGCCTGCGAGTTGGGTCAGATACGCAGTATTTT.

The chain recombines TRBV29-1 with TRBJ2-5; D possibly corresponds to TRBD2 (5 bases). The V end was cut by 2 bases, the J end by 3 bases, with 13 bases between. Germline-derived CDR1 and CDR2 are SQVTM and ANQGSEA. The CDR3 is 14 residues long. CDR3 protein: CSVELAGGKETQYF. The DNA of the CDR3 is TGCAGCGTTGAACTTGCGGGCGGAAAAGAGACCCAGTACTTC.